The 26 T cell receptor beta chains listed next were all sequenced from one sample in a study of T cells after yellow fever vaccination (dated by TCRdb to the late 2010s). Library preparation used 5' RACE. These reads were obtained on an Illumina NovaSeq 6000. The public reads were quality trimmed at Q25 with fastp and then assembled into clones with MiXCR by TCRdb, keeping productive beta chains. Rows merge per CDR3 protein into single entries with the most common DNA and genes. The sample contains 400,000 to 450,000 distinct CDR3 sequences, roughly a sixth of them found a single time. 15% to 20% of the sample is in the top ten clones. The treatment or condition label, read with the paper, signifies: live attenuated yellow fever vaccine strain. Sequences were derived from PBMCs, sampled before the yellow fever booster vaccination. The receptors here all came from a man between 18 and 35 years old who received the YFV17D yellow fever vaccine.

This clonotype was counted only a few times. V gene TRBV24-1 combines with J gene TRBJ1-1; weak D call: TRBD1 (5 bases). This CDR3 comprises 13 residues. Germline V gene lookup returns CDR1 KGHDR and CDR2 SFDVKD. The V end lost 8 bases, the J end lost 4 bases, and 13 bases lay between the germline ends. The CDR3 nucleotides are TGTGCCACCATGGGGGTTGGGGGCACTGAAGCTTTCTTT. Its translation is CATMGVGGTEAFF.

This clonotype was picked up a small number of times. V is TRBV2 and J is TRBJ2-5, with 8 bases matching TRBD2. The V gene's germline CDR1 is SNHLY and CDR2 FYNNEI. Losses at the gene ends were 1 base for V and 3 bases for J; bases not matched to a gene: 4. This CDR3 has 15 residues. CDR3 residues: CASSEEGSGEETQYF. The CDR3 nucleotides read TGTGCCAGCAGTGAAGAGGGTAGCGGGGAAGAGACCCAGTACTTC.

The chain links TRBV11-2 to TRBJ2-1; D unresolved. Between the trimmed V and J ends, which lost 4 bases and 2 bases, there was a span of 12 bases. CDR3 length: 15 amino acids. Germline CDR1 reads SGHAT; CDR2 reads FQNNGV. CDR3 amino acids: CASSSMVGPYNEQFF. In DNA, the CDR3 is TGTGCCAGCAGCTCCATGGTGGGCCCCTACAATGAGCAGTTCTTC. Complete variable domain (other parts from reference TRBV11-2 and TRBJ2-1): EAGVAQSPRYKIIEKRQSVAFWCNPISGHATLYWYQQILGQGPKLLIQFQNNGVVDDSQLPKDRFSAERLKGVDSTLKIQPAKLEDSAVYLCASSSMVGPYNEQFFGPGTRLTVL.

CDR3 DNA sequence: TGTGCCAGCAGCCCTAGCGGGGGGGCGGGTGGAAATACGCAGTATTTT. It translates to CASSPSGGAGGNTQYF. The chain couples TRBV5-5 to TRBJ2-3; 12 bases align to TRBD2. The V gene's germline CDR1 is SGHKS and CDR2 YYEKEE (reference sequence). The length of the CDR3 is 16 residues. V lost 4 bases to trimming and J lost 7 bases; unmatched junction nucleotides: 10.

This chain links TRBV4-1 with TRBJ1-1; D not certain. CDR1 is MGHRA, CDR2 YSYEKL, per germline. The V end lost 1 base, the J end lost 3 bases, and 12 bases lay between the germline ends. This CDR3 region has 15 residues. CDR3 loop: CASSQGIEVYTEAFF. The CDR3 DNA reads as TGCGCCAGCAGCCAAGGAATTGAGGTTTACACTGAAGCTTTCTTT.

This sequence joins TRBV10-3 and TRBJ2-1, with D possibly being TRBD1 (6 bases). The germline V gene has CDR1 ENHRY and CDR2 SYGVKD. V was shortened by 6 bases and J by 9 bases, with 15 bases between the two germline ends. This CDR3 is built from 13 residues. The CDR3 DNA follows: TGTGCCATCAGCACAACACAGGGATCTGAGCAGTTCTTC. Its translation is CAISTTQGSEQFF.

This clonotype has only a few counts. The CDR3 DNA reads as TGCGCCAGCAGCAGGCTAAAGGACGGCGGGGAGCAGTTCTTC. It codes for CASSRLKDGGEQFF. V usage is TRBV5-1 and J usage is TRBJ2-1, with D possibly TRBD2 on 5 matching bases. From germline, CDR1 is SGHRS and CDR2 YFSETQ. The length of the CDR3 is 14 residues. Trimming pared 4 bases from V and 10 bases from J, leaving 18 bases between.

The chain employs TRBV3-1 and TRBJ1-1, with D maybe TRBD1 (6 bases). Germline-derived CDR1 and CDR2 are LGHDT and YNNKEL (reference sequence). The CDR3 consists of 13 residues. Trimming removed 2 bases from V and 5 bases from J, with 9 bases in between. The CDR3 reads CASSQQRGTEAFF. The CDR3 coding sequence is TGTGCCAGCAGCCAACAGAGGGGGACTGAAGCTTTCTTT.

This clonotype was counted many times. This chain connects TRBV10-3 to TRBJ1-2; the match to TRBD1 covers 10 bases. V was clipped by 7 bases and J by 6 bases; unmatched bases: 5. The germline CDR1 and CDR2 sequences are ENHRY and SYGVKD. This CDR3 has 13 residues. The DNA of the CDR3 is TGTGCCATCAATACCGGGACAGGGGATGGCTACACCTTC. Translation: CAINTGTGDGYTF.

This clonotype has just a few counts. The V and J genes are TRBV2 and TRBJ2-2, with D perhaps TRBD1 (6 bases). Trimming pared 6 bases from V and 2 bases from J, leaving 10 bases between. The CDR3 has 14 amino acids. CDR1 is SNHLY and CDR2 is FYNNEI in the germline V gene. For the CDR3, the DNA is TGTGCCAGCAGAGAACAGGGAAACACCGGGGAGCTGTTTTTT. Amino acids: CASREQGNTGELFF.

This clonotype has only a few counts. J is TRBJ1-2 and V is TRBV7-9, with D unresolved. V lost 3 bases and J 8 bases, leaving 10 bases between the germline ends. Germline assignment: CDR1 SEHNR and CDR2 FQNEAQ (reference sequence). This CDR3 region has 12 residues. CDR3 residues: CASSLEVGGYTF. DNA for the CDR3: TGTGCCAGCAGCTTGGAGGTGGGGGGCTACACCTTC.

The genes are TRBV24-1 and TRBJ1-2; no clear D. The V end was cut by 3 bases, the J end by 3 bases, with 16 bases between. The CDR3 runs 16 residues. Germline assignment: CDR1 KGHDR and CDR2 SFDVKD. The CDR3 sequence: CATSDEIVRQDYGYTF. The DNA of the CDR3 is TGTGCCACCAGTGATGAAATTGTGCGACAAGACTATGGCTACACCTTC.

The genes are TRBV7-2 and TRBJ1-5; no reliable D call. Germline V gene sequence: CDR1 SGHTA, CDR2 FQGNSA. The length of the CDR3 is 14 residues. V lost 1 base and J lost 3, with 7 bases in between. CDR3 DNA sequence: TGTGCCAGCAGCTTAGTGAAGGACAATCAGCCCCAGCATTTT. Translated: CASSLVKDNQPQHF.

The rearrangement uses TRBV5-1 and TRBJ1-2; D remains ambiguous. CDR1 is SGHRS, CDR2 YFSETQ, per germline. This CDR3 has 12 residues. V lost 0 bases and J lost 5, with 5 bases in between. DNA of the CDR3: TGCGCCAGCAGCTTGGAGCGGTATGGCTACACCTTC. It is translated as CASSLERYGYTF.

This sequence joins TRBV7-9 and TRBJ2-1; D ambiguous. V lost 1 base, J lost 9 bases, and 7 bases lay in between. CDR1 and CDR2 from the germline V gene are SEHNR and FQNEAQ (reference sequence). The length of the CDR3 is 12 residues. The CDR3 spells CASSLVVPEQFF. CDR3 DNA sequence: TGTGCCAGCAGCTTAGTAGTCCCTGAGCAGTTCTTC. The full variable domain, rest sourced from reference TRBV7-9 and TRBJ2-1, is DTGVSQNPRHKITKRGQNVTFRCDPISEHNRLYWYRQTLGQGPEFLTYFQNEAQLEKSRLLSDRFSAERPKGSFSTLEIQRTEQGDSAMYLCASSLVVPEQFFGPGTRLTVL.

The V and J genes are TRBV7-6 and TRBJ2-5; 12 positions match TRBD2. Trimming removed 5 bases from V and 0 bases from J; junction bases left unmatched: 10. Germline CDR1 reads SGHVS; CDR2 reads FNYEAQ. The CDR3 covers 18 residues. For the CDR3, the DNA is TGTGCCAGCAGCCCGCTACTAGCGGGGGGCGAGTACCAAGAGACCCAGTACTTC. Its translation is CASSPLLAGGEYQETQYF.

The chain joins TRBV27 to TRBJ1-1; D unresolved. The CDR3 sequence is 18 residues long. Germline loops: CDR1 MNHEY, CDR2 SMNVEV (reference sequence). Trimming stripped 3 bases from V and 1 base from J, with 21 bases between. The CDR3 nucleotides read TGTGCCAGCAGTTTGATCGGGCACGCGACATCTAGGAACACTGAAGCTTTCTTT. The encoded protein is CASSLIGHATSRNTEAFF.

The chain combines TRBV7-2 with TRBJ2-7; D gene ambiguous. Germline-derived CDR1 and CDR2 are SGHTA and FQGNSA. Trimming removed 5 bases from V and 7 bases from J, with 15 bases in between. The CDR3 is 13 residues long. For the CDR3, the DNA is TGTGCCAGCAGCCCCCTTGGACCCGGAGAGCAGTACTTC. Amino acids: CASSPLGPGEQYF. Full variable domain (outside the CDR3, taken from reference TRBV7-2 and TRBJ2-7): GAGVSQSPSNKVTEKGKDVELRCDPISGHTALYWYRQSLGQGLEFLIYFQGNSAPDKSGLPSDRFSAERTGGSVSTLTIQRTQQEDSAVYLCASSPLGPGEQYFGPGTRLTVT.

This clonotype was detected only a few times. V usage is TRBV20-1 and J usage is TRBJ1-1, with TRBD1 matching over 9 bases. This CDR3 has 15 amino acids. J lost 5 bases, V lost 0 bases, and 7 bases had no gene match. Germline CDR1 DFQATT, CDR2 SNEGSKA (reference sequence). Written as DNA, the CDR3 is TGCAGTGCTAGAGACTCAGGGACAGGGTCGACTGAAGCTTTCTTT. Translating gives CSARDSGTGSTEAFF.

The chain has TRBV20-1 and TRBJ1-1; D gene uncertain. Between the trimmed V and J ends, which lost 7 bases and 1 base, there was a span of 7 bases. This CDR3 has 11 amino acids. In germline, CDR1 is DFQATT, CDR2 SNEGSKA (reference sequence). CDR3 in DNA: TGCAGTGGTTGGGAGAACACTGAAGCTTTCTTT. This codes for CSGWENTEAFF.

This clonotype has more than one count but fewer than ten. V is TRBV20-1 and J is TRBJ1-1, with TRBD1 as a possible D gene (6 bases). CDR1 and CDR2 from the germline V gene are DFQATT and SNEGSKA (reference sequence). The ends were cut back, 6 bases at V and 1 base at J, with 15 bases in the middle. The CDR3 extends over 14 amino acids. CDR3 protein: CSAPDRFKNTEAFF. CDR3 DNA sequence: TGCAGTGCGCCTGACAGGTTTAAGAACACTGAAGCTTTCTTT.

J is TRBJ2-2 and V is TRBV5-1; possibly TRBD2 for D (6 bases). Germline V gene data show CDR1 as SGHRS and CDR2 as YFSETQ. The ends were cut back, 0 bases at V and 1 base at J, with 10 bases in the middle. CDR3 length: 16 amino acids. CDR3 residues: CASSLARDGNTGELFF. The CDR3 DNA sequence: TGCGCCAGCAGCTTGGCGCGGGACGGGAACACCGGGGAGCTGTTTTTT.

This clonotype appeared a single time. The rearrangement joins TRBV4-1 to TRBJ2-7, with a possible D match to TRBD2 (7 bases). Deletions cut 3 bases from V and 6 bases from J, with 15 bases between. Looked up from germline, CDR1 is MGHRA and CDR2 is YSYEKL. This CDR3 region has 14 residues. The CDR3, as DNA: TGCGCCAGCAGCCACGTAGGGGGGGAAGGCGAGCAGTACGTC. Its protein is CASSHVGGEGEQYV.

There are a few counts of this clonotype. The rearrangement links TRBV15 to TRBJ1-4; D possibly corresponds to TRBD1 (5 bases). Germline CDR1 reads LNHNV; CDR2 reads YYDKDF (reference sequence). The CDR3 has 14 residues. Trimming removed 9 bases from V and 8 bases from J, with 19 bases in between. CDR3 in amino acids: CATGGRQRTEKLFF. CDR3 DNA sequence: TGTGCCACGGGGGGAAGACAGCGAACGGAAAAACTGTTTTTT.

The chain uses TRBV4-3 and TRBJ2-3, with 7 bases lining up with TRBD2. Trimming at V came to 4 bases and at J to 0 bases, leaving 7 bases not matched to a gene. Per the germline V gene, CDR1 is LGHNA and CDR2 is YSLEER. The CDR3 is 16 residues long. The CDR3 nucleotides read TGCGCCAGCAGCCTTCAACCGGGACTAAGCACAGATACGCAGTATTTT. Encoded protein: CASSLQPGLSTDTQYF.

The sample holds a few counts of this clonotype. The chain employs TRBV20-1 and TRBJ2-7; D perhaps matches TRBD1 (6 bases). The V and J ends lost 3 bases and 2 bases respectively, with 8 bases between them. The germline V gene has CDR1 DFQATT and CDR2 SNEGSKA (reference sequence). The CDR3 is 12 residues long. In DNA form, the CDR3 reads TGCAGTGCTAGCGGACAGACCTACGAGCAGTACTTC. Protein sequence: CSASGQTYEQYF.